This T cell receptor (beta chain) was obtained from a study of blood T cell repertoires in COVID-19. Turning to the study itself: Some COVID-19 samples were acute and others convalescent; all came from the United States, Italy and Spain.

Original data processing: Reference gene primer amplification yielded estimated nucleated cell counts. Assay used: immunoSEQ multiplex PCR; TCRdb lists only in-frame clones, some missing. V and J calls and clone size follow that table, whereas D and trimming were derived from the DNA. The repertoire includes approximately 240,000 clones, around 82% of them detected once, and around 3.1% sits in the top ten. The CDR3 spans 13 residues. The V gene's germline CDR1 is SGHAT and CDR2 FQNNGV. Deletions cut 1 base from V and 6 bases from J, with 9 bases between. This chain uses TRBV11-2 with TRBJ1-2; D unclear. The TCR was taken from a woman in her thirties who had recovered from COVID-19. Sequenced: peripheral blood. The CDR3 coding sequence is TGTGCCAGCAGCTTAGTAGCCACTGATGGCTACACCTTC. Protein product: CASSLVATDGYTF.